Below, 20 T cell receptor beta chains from the same sample are listed, as sequenced in a study of cytomegalovirus exposure and HLA in healthy donors. Vbeta (60) and Jbeta (13) primers were used in the PCR. Clones were read by immunoSEQ multiplex PCR, and TCRdb kept only the in-frame ones, dropping some. The repertoire includes some 77,000 clones, around 80% of them detected once, and roughly 32% sits in the top ten. Sequencing input: PBMCs. The receptor set was obtained from a man in his fifties or sixties in good health and CMV-seropositive.

The chain couples TRBV7-8 to TRBJ1-1, with 7 bases that match TRBD1. CDR1 is SGHVS, CDR2 FQNEAQ, per germline. The trim removed 5 bases at V and 7 bases at J, leaving 10 bases unmatched. The CDR3 runs to 14 residues. The CDR3: CASSVRQGTNEAFF. In nucleotides, the CDR3 is TGTGCCAGCAGCGTCCGACAGGGCACGAATGAAGCTTTCTTT.

V is TRBV6-1 and J is TRBJ1-3, with D maybe TRBD1 (5 bases). Deletions cut 6 bases from V and 2 bases from J, with 8 bases between. The CDR3 contains 13 residues. Germline loops: CDR1 MNHNS, CDR2 SASEGT. The CDR3 DNA reads TGTGCCAGCAGCCCGGACACTGGAAACACCATATATTTT. The encoded protein is CASSPDTGNTIYF.

This clone was seen a few times. The J gene is TRBJ2-5, the V gene TRBV19; D unresolved. Germline values: CDR1 LNHDA, CDR2 SQIVND (reference sequence). CDR3 length: 15 amino acids. The V end lost 0 bases, the J end lost 4 bases, and 12 bases lay between the germline ends. CDR3 sequence: CASSIDLARTETQYF. DNA for the CDR3: TGTGCCAGTAGTATAGATCTCGCCAGAACAGAGACCCAGTACTTC.

This rearrangement joins TRBV5-4 to TRBJ2-7; tentative D call: TRBD2 (5 bases). V was shortened by 4 bases and J by 3 bases, with 20 bases between the two germline ends. The CDR3 has 16 residues. Germline V gives CDR1 SGHNT, CDR2 YYREEE (reference sequence). CDR3 sequence reads: CASSPKFLAGSYEQYF. The DNA for the CDR3 is TGTGCCAGCAGCCCCAAGTTTCTGGCGGGCAGCTACGAGCAGTACTTC.

The gene calls are TRBV11-3 and TRBJ2-1, with 11 bases aligning to TRBD1. CDR1 is SGHNT and CDR2 is YENEEA in the germline V gene. With V trimmed by 4 bases and J by 5 bases, 4 bases remained unmatched. The CDR3 is 15 residues long. The CDR3 is CASSSGQGVDNEQFF. CDR3 nucleotides: TGTGCCAGCAGCTCGGGACAGGGGGTTGACAATGAGCAGTTCTTC.

The CDR3 DNA is TGTGCCTGGTCTAGCGGGAGGGCGAGCACAGATACGCAGTATTTT. Encoded protein: CAWSSGRASTDTQYF. V is TRBV30 and J is TRBJ2-3; 12 bases agree with TRBD2. Germline CDR1 is GTSNPN and CDR2 is SVGIG (reference sequence). The CDR3 length is 15 residues. Trimming removed 5 bases from V and 0 bases from J; junction bases left unmatched: 3.

V usage is TRBV6-5 and J usage is TRBJ2-3; D is possibly TRBD2 (5 bases). V lost 5 bases and J lost 1, with 10 bases in between. Germline V gene data show CDR1 as MNHEY and CDR2 as SVGAGI. The CDR3 length is 14 residues. Here the CDR3 reads CASSHKEGTDTQYF. Written as DNA, the CDR3 is TGTGCCAGCAGTCACAAGGAGGGCACAGATACGCAGTATTTT.

The CDR3 spells CASSVDRGTGEQYF. The DNA of the CDR3 is TGTGCCAGCAGCGTTGACAGGGGGACTGGAGAGCAGTACTTC. This chain uses TRBV11-2 with TRBJ2-5, with 9 bases identical to TRBD1. V lost 5 bases to trimming and J lost 11 bases; unmatched junction nucleotides: 12. Germline V gene lookup returns CDR1 SGHAT and CDR2 FQNNGV. The CDR3 is 14 residues long.

The gene calls are TRBV25-1 and TRBJ2-1; TRBD2 agrees at 8 bases. The length of the CDR3 is 18 residues. Germline loops: CDR1 MGHDK, CDR2 SYGVNS. The V segment lost 1 base and the J segment 15 bases; nucleotides outside the gene matches: 23. CDR3 sequence reads: CASSEFRFERESRGIMFF. For the CDR3, the DNA is TGTGCCAGCAGTGAATTCCGGTTCGAGCGGGAGTCAAGGGGTATTATGTTCTTC.

The J gene is TRBJ2-7, the V gene TRBV19; TRBD2 is a possible D gene (5 bases). The V end was cut by 3 bases, the J end by 6 bases, with 24 bases between. Germline values: CDR1 LNHDA, CDR2 SQIVND (reference sequence). The CDR3 is 17 amino acids. The CDR3 DNA follows: TGTGCCAGTAGTATGGCGATAGTGAACACACGGACTGGCGAGCAGTACTTC. This encodes CASSMAIVNTRTGEQYF. Variable domain in full (rest from reference TRBV19 and TRBJ2-7): DGGITQSPKYLFRKEGQNVTLSCEQNLNHDAMYWYRQDPGQGLRLIYYSQIVNDFQKGDIAEGYSVSREKKESFPLTVTSAQKNPTAFYLCASSMAIVNTRTGEQYFGPGTRLTVT.

V usage is TRBV7-3 and J usage is TRBJ2-1; 7 bases align to TRBD2. Germline CDR1 is SGHTA and CDR2 is FQGTGA. V lost 5 bases to trimming and J lost 4 bases; unmatched junction nucleotides: 11. The CDR3 has 16 residues. CDR3 coding DNA: TGTGCCAGCAGCCGGAGCCGGGGAGGGCCGTACAATGAGCAGTTCTTC. It encodes CASSRSRGGPYNEQFF. Based on the CDR3 plus reference TRBV7-3 and TRBJ2-1, the full variable domain is GAGVSQTPSNKVTEKGKYVELRCDPISGHTALYWYRQSLGQGPEFLIYFQGTGAADDSGLPNDRFFAVRPEGSVSTLKIQRTERGDSAVYLCASSRSRGGPYNEQFFGPGTRLTVL.

The J gene is TRBJ2-2, the V gene TRBV27; no clear D gene. Trimming took 1 base from V and 6 from J, leaving 6 bases between them. The CDR3 extends over 13 amino acids. CDR1 and CDR2 from the germline V gene are MNHEY and SMNVEV (reference sequence). CDR3 DNA: TGTGCCAGCAGTTTATGGGCCGCCGGGGAGCTGTTTTTT. Translation: CASSLWAAGELFF.

CDR3 bases: TGTGCCAGTCTAAGTCAGGGGGCTGGGACAGATACGCAGTATTTT. It encodes CASLSQGAGTDTQYF. J is TRBJ2-3 and V is TRBV2, with TRBD1 matching over 8 bases. Germline V gene data show CDR1 as SNHLY and CDR2 as FYNNEI. This CDR3 region has 15 residues. J gave up 3 bases and V 9 bases, and 11 bases lay outside the gene matches.

The chain joins TRBV5-1 to TRBJ2-5; 9 bases match TRBD2. Germline-derived CDR1 and CDR2 are SGHRS and YFSETQ. Trimming cost V 5 bases and J 3 bases; bases outside gene matches: 8. This CDR3 comprises 15 residues. CDR3 coding DNA: TGCGCCAGCAGGTCGGCTAGCGGGACTGAAGAGACCCAGTACTTC. This codes for CASRSASGTEETQYF. The whole variable domain, filled in from reference TRBV5-1 and TRBJ2-5, reads KAGVTQTPRYLIKTRGQQVTLSCSPISGHRSVSWYQQTPGQGLQFLFEYFSETQRNKGNFPGRFSGRQFSNSRSEMNVSTLELGDSALYLCASRSASGTEETQYFGPGTRLLVL.

This clone turned up a few times. The V and J genes are TRBV11-1 and TRBJ2-5; tentative D call: TRBD1 (6 bases). From germline, CDR1 is SGHAT and CDR2 FQDESV (reference sequence). This CDR3 comprises 15 residues. The V end lost 5 bases, the J end lost 3 bases, and 16 bases lay between the germline ends. CDR3 nucleotides: TGTGCCAGCAGCCCCCTGGTTGCAGGGGAAGAGACCCAGTACTTC. Translating gives CASSPLVAGEETQYF. Supplemented by reference TRBV11-1 and TRBJ2-5, the full variable domain reads EAEVAQSPRYKITEKSQAVAFWCDPISGHATLYWYRQILGQGPELLVQFQDESVVDDSQLPKDRFSAERLKGVDSTLKIQPAELGDSAMYLCASSPLVAGEETQYFGPGTRLLVL.

V is TRBV4-2 and J is TRBJ1-1, with 7 bases lining up with TRBD1. In germline, CDR1 is LGHNA, CDR2 YNFKEQ. After removal of 0 bases from V and 1 base from J, the junction contained 5 bases not matched to a gene. The CDR3 consists of 16 residues. The CDR3 sequence: CASSQDARQGNTEAFF. In DNA, the CDR3 is TGTGCCAGCAGCCAAGATGCGCGACAGGGGAACACTGAAGCTTTCTTT.

This clone has just a few counts. The rearrangement links TRBV9 to TRBJ1-3, with D possibly matching TRBD1 (6 bases). V gave up 3 bases and J gave up 4 bases, with 14 bases separating them. Germline CDR1 is SGDLS and CDR2 is YYNGEE. This CDR3 comprises 15 residues. The CDR3 here is CASSEIMGAGNTIYF. DNA for the CDR3: TGTGCCAGCAGCGAGATCATGGGGGCAGGAAACACCATATATTTT. The full variable domain, its missing parts supplied by reference TRBV9 and TRBJ1-3, is DSGVTQTPKHLITATGQRVTLRCSPRSGDLSVYWYQQSLDQGLQFLIQYYNGEERAKGNILERFSAQQFPDLHSELNLSSLELGDSALYFCASSEIMGAGNTIYFGEGSWLTVV.

This chain joins TRBV2 and TRBJ1-1; no clear D gene. The CDR3 is made up of 15 amino acids. Trimming removed 4 bases at V and 3 bases at J, with 15 bases between. In germline, CDR1 is SNHLY, CDR2 FYNNEI. The DNA for the CDR3 is TGTGCCAGCAGTGTATTAGGCCAACGGGACACTGAAGCTTTCTTT. Amino acids: CASSVLGQRDTEAFF.

This chain uses TRBV5-1 with TRBJ2-5; D is undetermined. Judging by the DNA end, TRBJ2-7 fits better; the J call may be wrong. The length of the CDR3 is 13 residues. In germline, CDR1 is SGHRS, CDR2 YFSETQ. Here the CDR3 reads CASSLQSSYEQYF. CDR3 nucleotides: TGCGCCAGCAGCTTACAGAGCTCCTACGAGCAGTACTTC.

The rearrangement links TRBV5-4 to TRBJ2-3; the match to TRBD2 covers 8 bases. The V gene end was trimmed by 4 bases and the J gene end by 9 bases; junction bases not matched to a gene: 16. The CDR3 runs to 16 residues. Germline CDR1 is SGHNT and CDR2 is YYREEE (reference sequence). CDR3 DNA sequence: TGTGCCAGCAGCATCGCTGGCGGGACTAGAGTCGGGACGCAGTATTTT. This encodes CASSIAGGTRVGTQYF.